Each of the 9 T cell receptor beta chains below was sequenced from the same sample in a study of T cells in localized non-small cell lung cancer. The data were produced by immunoSEQ multiplex PCR, yet TCRdb's version contains in-frame clones alone and is incomplete. The data hold roughly 21,000 clones, with roughly 87% observed a single time. The source was peripheral blood mononuclear cells, collected before any cancer treatment. Receptors were obtained from a male donor aged 60 or over with stage II lung adenocarcinoma.

The chain joins TRBV5-4 to TRBJ2-2, with TRBD1 matching 7 bases. The CDR3 covers 15 residues. Germline V lookup: CDR1 SGHNT, CDR2 YYREEE (reference sequence). V lost 6 bases to trimming and J lost 1 base; unmatched junction nucleotides: 6. The CDR3 DNA sequence: TGTGCCAGCACCTTACAGGGGTTGAACACCGGGGAGCTGTTTTTT. As protein: CASTLQGLNTGELFF.

The V gene is TRBV7-2, the J gene TRBJ2-7; D unclear. The CDR3 covers 13 residues. The germline V gene encodes CDR1 SGHTA and CDR2 FQGNSA. Trimming pared 2 bases from V and 4 bases from J, leaving 9 bases between. The chain's CDR3 is CASSLSVDYEQYF. For the CDR3, the DNA is TGTGCCAGCAGCTTATCAGTCGATTACGAGCAGTACTTC. Combining the CDR3 with reference TRBV7-2 and TRBJ2-7 gives the whole variable domain GAGVSQSPSNKVTEKGKDVELRCDPISGHTALYWYRQSLGQGLEFLIYFQGNSAPDKSGLPSDRFSAERTGGSVSTLTIQRTQQEDSAVYLCASSLSVDYEQYFGPGTRLTVT.

The chain recombines TRBV10-1 with TRBJ2-1, with TRBD2 identical over 10 bases. There are 14 residues in the CDR3. Losses at the gene ends were 6 bases for V and 6 bases for J; bases not matched to a gene: 5. Germline CDR1 is WNHNN and CDR2 is SYGVQD (reference sequence). The CDR3 DNA reads TGCGCCAGCAGCCCTAGCGGGGGTCTCAATGAGCAGTTCTTC. It specifies CASSPSGGLNEQFF.

The rearrangement uses TRBV15 and TRBJ2-1; 8 bases are a match to TRBD1. This CDR3 spans 15 amino acids. Germline V gene data show CDR1 as LNHNV and CDR2 as YYDKDF (reference sequence). V lost 0 bases, J lost 9 bases, and 7 bases stayed unmatched. CDR3 in DNA: TGTGCCACCAGCAGAGATCGACAGGGGATTGGTGAGCAGTTCTTC. This gives the protein CATSRDRQGIGEQFF.

The rearrangement uses TRBV4-2 and TRBJ2-6; D is unclear. The CDR3 consists of 15 residues. In germline, CDR1 is LGHNA, CDR2 YNFKEQ. Deletions cut 4 bases from V and 1 base from J, with 8 bases between. The CDR3, as DNA: TGTGCCAGCAGCCTAACCAGTTCTGGGGCCAACGTCCTGACTTTC. Residues: CASSLTSSGANVLTF.

CDR3 residues: CASSLVRGGQPQHF. Here the CDR3 DNA reads TGTGCCAGCAGTTTGGTAAGGGGCGGTCAGCCCCAGCATTTT. This chain uses TRBV28 with TRBJ1-5, with a weak D call TRBD1 (5 bases). V was shortened by 3 bases and J by 6 bases, with 12 bases between the two germline ends. Germline CDR1 reads MDHEN; CDR2 reads SYDVKM. The CDR3 runs to 14 residues.

The chain employs TRBV18 and TRBJ1-2; 9 nucleotides match TRBD1. Germline V gene lookup returns CDR1 KGHSH and CDR2 LQKENI. V lost 6 bases, J lost 0 bases, and 2 bases stayed unmatched. The CDR3 runs 14 residues. The CDR3 loop is CASSRDRANYGYTF. The CDR3 DNA reads TGTGCCAGCTCCCGGGACAGGGCTAACTATGGCTACACCTTC.

This chain uses TRBV4-1 with TRBJ1-3; D not certain. This CDR3 is 18 amino acids long. Germline V lookup: CDR1 MGHRA, CDR2 YSYEKL. V was shortened by 1 base and J by 2 bases, with 18 bases between the two germline ends. CDR3 in DNA: TGCGCCAGCAGCCAAGTTGATATGGGGTTTAAGGCTGGAAACACCATATATTTT. This encodes CASSQVDMGFKAGNTIYF.

Here the CDR3 reads CASSRGLGLQFSYNEQFF. The CDR3 coding sequence is TGTGCCAGCAGCCGGGGACTAGGACTACAGTTTTCCTACAATGAGCAGTTCTTC. The chain links TRBV14 to TRBJ2-1; 8 nucleotides line up with TRBD2. The junction had 12 bases not matched to a gene; V was cut back by 4 bases and J by 1 base. The CDR3 runs to 18 residues. The V gene's germline CDR1 is SGHDN and CDR2 FVKESK.